This record covers a single T cell receptor beta chain. The antigen remains unidentified. The entry originates in a study of T cell responses to AZD1222 COVID-19 vaccine. This table comes from immunoSEQ multiplex PCR, and its TCRdb copy is limited to in-frame clones, with some not included. The sample comprises under 150,000 clones, approximately 92% of which are singletons, and roughly 3.1% rests with the top ten. Germline CDR1 MNHEY, CDR2 SMNVEV (reference sequence). V shed 4 bases, J shed 7 bases, and the junction held 6 bases outside the gene matches. The CDR3 has 14 residues. Study-level results: Spike-specific TCR repertoires showed rising breadth and depth after two AZD1222 doses. Just a handful of AZD1222 recipients were seropositive at baseline. Most donors were white British, females outnumbered males, and clonal diversity was possibly underestimated. Spike-wide vaccine-associated CD4 TCRs dominated at 160-218 and 743-854.

Specimen: peripheral blood, collected on day 0 of AZD1222 vaccination. The clonotype was recovered from an adult in good health. This chain links TRBV27 with TRBJ1-4, with 7 bases fitting TRBD1. CDR3 coding DNA: TGTGCCAGCAGTTGGCAGGGGGGAGCTGAAAAACTGTTTTTT. Protein sequence: CASSWQGGAEKLFF.